The sequence of this T cell receptor (beta chain) was determined in a study of blood T cell repertoires in COVID-19. Overall study: Acute and convalescent COVID-19 specimens originated in the United States, Italy and Spain.

TCRdb's copy holds only in-frame clones and misses some; the assay was immunoSEQ multiplex PCR. The table records about 73,000 clones, roughly 80% of them present only once. The germline gives CDR1 MGHRA, CDR2 YSYEKL. The CDR3 spans 16 residues. The V end was cut by 0 bases, the J end by 2 bases, with 13 bases between. The TCR was taken from a woman aged 55-70 years with acute or convalescent COVID-19. The genes are TRBV4-1 and TRBJ1-2; D is possibly TRBD1 (6 bases). The sequenced sample was peripheral blood. The CDR3 nucleotides read TGCGCCAGCAGCCAAGATCGTCAGGGGATCAACTATGGCTACACCTTC. Its translation is CASSQDRQGINYGYTF.